The present T cell receptor (beta chain) was sequenced within a study of T cell responses to AZD1222 COVID-19 vaccine. Study results and caveats: Donor demographics were predominantly white British with a female majority; clonal diversity may be underestimated. The study identified only a handful of AZD1222 recipients as seropositive at baseline.

This CDR3 contains 15 residues. V was clipped by 4 bases and J by 1 base; unmatched bases: 3. CDR1 is SGHTA and CDR2 is FQGNSA in the germline V gene. The count of this clone is one. What it binds is not known. The table came from immunoSEQ multiplex PCR; TCRdb's copy has only in-frame clones and leaves some out. This table holds around 56,000 clones, 70% to 90% found once. The chain is built from TRBV7-2 and TRBJ2-3; TRBD2 agrees at 9 bases. The clonotype comes from an adult who received the AZD1222 COVID-19 vaccine. Here the sequenced sample was peripheral blood, taken 28 days after the second AZD1222 dose. For the CDR3, the DNA is TGTGCCAGCAGCTCAAGGACTAGCGGCACAGATACGCAGTATTTT. Encoded protein: CASSSRTSGTDTQYF.